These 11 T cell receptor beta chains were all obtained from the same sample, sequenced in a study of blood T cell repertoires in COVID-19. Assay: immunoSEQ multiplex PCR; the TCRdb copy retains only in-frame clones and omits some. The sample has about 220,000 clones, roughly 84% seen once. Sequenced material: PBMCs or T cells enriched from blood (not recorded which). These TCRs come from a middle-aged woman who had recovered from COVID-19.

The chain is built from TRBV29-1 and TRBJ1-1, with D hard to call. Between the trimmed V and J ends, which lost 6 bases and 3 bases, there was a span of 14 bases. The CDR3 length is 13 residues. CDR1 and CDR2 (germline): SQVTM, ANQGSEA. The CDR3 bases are TGCAGCGTGGGAGGGAGTTCGGACACTGAAGCTTTCTTT. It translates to CSVGGSSDTEAFF.

CDR3 sequence (DNA): TGCGCCAGCGCCCCGAGCTCTGGGGCCAACGTCCTGACTTTC. Protein sequence: CASAPSSGANVLTF. V gene TRBV5-1 combines with J gene TRBJ2-6; D gene ambiguous. Trimming took off 7 bases at V and 0 bases at J, with 8 bases between the two ends. The CDR3 contains 14 residues. CDR1 SGHRS and CDR2 YFSETQ come from the germline V gene. The full variable domain, its missing parts supplied by reference TRBV5-1 and TRBJ2-6, is KAGVTQTPRYLIKTRGQQVTLSCSPISGHRSVSWYQQTPGQGLQFLFEYFSETQRNKGNFPGRFSGRQFSNSRSEMNVSTLELGDSALYLCASAPSSGANVLTFGAGSRLTVL.

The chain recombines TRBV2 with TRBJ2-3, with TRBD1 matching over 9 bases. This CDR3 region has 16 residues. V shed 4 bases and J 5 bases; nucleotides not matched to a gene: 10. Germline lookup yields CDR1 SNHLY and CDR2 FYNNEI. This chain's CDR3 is CASSADRGAGVDTQYF. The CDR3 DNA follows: TGTGCCAGCAGTGCCGACAGGGGGGCCGGGGTAGATACGCAGTATTTT.

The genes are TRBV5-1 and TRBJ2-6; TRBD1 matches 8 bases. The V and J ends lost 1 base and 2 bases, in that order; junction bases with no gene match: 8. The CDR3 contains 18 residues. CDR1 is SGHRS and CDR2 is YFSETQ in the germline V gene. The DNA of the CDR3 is TGCGCCAGCAGCTTGCCCGGACAGGGTGTAACTGGGGCCAACGTCCTGACTTTC. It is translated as CASSLPGQGVTGANVLTF.

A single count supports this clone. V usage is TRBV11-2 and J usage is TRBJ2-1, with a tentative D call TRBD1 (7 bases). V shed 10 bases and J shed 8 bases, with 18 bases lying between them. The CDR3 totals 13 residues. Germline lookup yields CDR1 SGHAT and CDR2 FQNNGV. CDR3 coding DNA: TGTGCCACCGCCAGGGGGGAGTGGGATGAGCAGTTCTTC. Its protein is CATARGEWDEQFF.

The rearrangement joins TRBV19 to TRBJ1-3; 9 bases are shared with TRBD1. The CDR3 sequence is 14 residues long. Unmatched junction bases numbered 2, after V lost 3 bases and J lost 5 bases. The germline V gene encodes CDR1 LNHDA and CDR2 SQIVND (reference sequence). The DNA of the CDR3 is TGTGCCAGTAGTATGGGACAGGGTAGAAACACCATATATTTT. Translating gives CASSMGQGRNTIYF.

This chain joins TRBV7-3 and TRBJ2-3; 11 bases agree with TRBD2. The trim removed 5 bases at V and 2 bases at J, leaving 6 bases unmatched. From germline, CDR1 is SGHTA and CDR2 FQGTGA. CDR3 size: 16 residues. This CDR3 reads CASSVVAGGFTDTQYF. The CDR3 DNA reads TGTGCCAGCAGCGTCGTAGCGGGAGGGTTCACAGATACGCAGTATTTT.

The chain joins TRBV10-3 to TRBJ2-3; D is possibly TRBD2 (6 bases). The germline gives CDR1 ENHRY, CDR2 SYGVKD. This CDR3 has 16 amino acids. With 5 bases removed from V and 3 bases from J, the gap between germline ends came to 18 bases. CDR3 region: CAISSPGLPSTDTQYF. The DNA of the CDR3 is TGTGCCATCAGTTCCCCGGGACTTCCCTCGACAGATACGCAGTATTTT.

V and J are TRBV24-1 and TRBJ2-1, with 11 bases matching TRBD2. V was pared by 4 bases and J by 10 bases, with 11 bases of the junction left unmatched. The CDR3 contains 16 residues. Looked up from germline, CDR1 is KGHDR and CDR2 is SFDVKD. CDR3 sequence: CATSEPATSGSREQFF. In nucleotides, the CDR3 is TGTGCCACCAGTGAACCGGCTACTAGCGGGAGTCGGGAGCAGTTCTTC.

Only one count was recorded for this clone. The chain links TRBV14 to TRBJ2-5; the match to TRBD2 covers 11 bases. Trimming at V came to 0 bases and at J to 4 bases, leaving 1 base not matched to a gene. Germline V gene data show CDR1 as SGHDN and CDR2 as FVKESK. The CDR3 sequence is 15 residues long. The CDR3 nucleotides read TGTGCCAGCAGCCAAGATCTAGCGGGAGGAGAGACCCAGTACTTC. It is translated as CASSQDLAGGETQYF.

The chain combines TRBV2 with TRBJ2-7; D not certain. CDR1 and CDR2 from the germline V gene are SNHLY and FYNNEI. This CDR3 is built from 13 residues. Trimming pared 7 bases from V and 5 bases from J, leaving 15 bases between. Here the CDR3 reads CASKRMGSDEQYF. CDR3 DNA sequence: TGTGCCAGCAAGAGGATGGGTTCGGACGAGCAGTACTTC.